What follows describes a single TCR beta chain. The antigen is not known. The sample is drawn from a study of beta chain features in type 1 diabetes. Study details: Sorted cell examination encompassed about 110 million cells across all samples. Study findings and constraints: A greater similarity of naive, central memory and Treg TCRB repertoires was seen among patients than among healthy donors.

All of the isolated RNA was reverse transcribed, so expressed TCRB transcripts were sequenced. TCRdb's table, derived via immunoSEQ multiplex PCR, lists solely in-frame clones and lacks some. Among some 180,000 clones listed, more than 10% were seen once. Sequenced sample: central memory CD4+ T cells from blood. The sequence came from a woman between 18 and 29 years old in good health.

This chain's CDR3 is CASSLDRGYTYEQYF. CDR3 sequence (DNA): TGTGCCAGCAGCCTTGACAGGGGCTATACCTACGAGCAGTACTTC. The chain is built from TRBV5-4 and TRBJ2-7, with 8 bases matching TRBD1. The length of the CDR3 is 15 residues. Germline CDR1 SGHNT, CDR2 YYREEE (reference sequence). Trimming cost V 4 bases and J 2 bases; bases outside gene matches: 8.